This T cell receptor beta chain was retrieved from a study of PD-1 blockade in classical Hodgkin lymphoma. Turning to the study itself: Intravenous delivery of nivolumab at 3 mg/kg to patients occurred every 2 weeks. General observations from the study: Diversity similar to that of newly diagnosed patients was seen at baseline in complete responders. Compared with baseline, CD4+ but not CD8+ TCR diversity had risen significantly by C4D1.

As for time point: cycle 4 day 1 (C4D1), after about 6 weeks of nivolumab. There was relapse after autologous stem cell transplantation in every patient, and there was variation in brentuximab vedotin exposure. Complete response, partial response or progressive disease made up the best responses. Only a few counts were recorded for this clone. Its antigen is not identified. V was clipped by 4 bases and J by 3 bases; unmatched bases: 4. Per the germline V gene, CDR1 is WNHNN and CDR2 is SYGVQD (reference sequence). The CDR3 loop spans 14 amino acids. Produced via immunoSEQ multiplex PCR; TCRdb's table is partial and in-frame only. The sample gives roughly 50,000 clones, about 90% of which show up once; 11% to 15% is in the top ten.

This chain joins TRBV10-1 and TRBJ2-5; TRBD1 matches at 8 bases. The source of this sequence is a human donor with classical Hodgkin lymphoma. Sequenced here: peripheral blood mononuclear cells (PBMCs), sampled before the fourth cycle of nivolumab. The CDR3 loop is CASSAGQGEETQYF. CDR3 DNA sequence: TGCGCCAGCAGTGCCGGACAGGGTGAAGAGACCCAGTACTTC.